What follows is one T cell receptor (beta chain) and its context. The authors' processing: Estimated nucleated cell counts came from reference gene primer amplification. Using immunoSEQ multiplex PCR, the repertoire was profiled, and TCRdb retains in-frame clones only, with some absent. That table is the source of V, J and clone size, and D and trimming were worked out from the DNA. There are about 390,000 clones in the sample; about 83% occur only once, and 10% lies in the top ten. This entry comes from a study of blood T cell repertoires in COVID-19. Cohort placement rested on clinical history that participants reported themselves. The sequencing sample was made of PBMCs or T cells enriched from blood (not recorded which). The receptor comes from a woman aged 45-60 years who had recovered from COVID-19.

CDR3 DNA sequence: TGTGCCAGCAGCCGGCTACAGGGTCCCGGGGAGCTGTTTTTT. This gives the protein CASSRLQGPGELFF. The V and J genes are TRBV7-2 and TRBJ2-2, with a weak D call TRBD1 (6 bases). CDR1 SGHTA and CDR2 FQGNSA come from the germline V gene. V was shortened by 5 bases and J by 6 bases, with 13 bases between the two germline ends. CDR3 size: 14 residues.